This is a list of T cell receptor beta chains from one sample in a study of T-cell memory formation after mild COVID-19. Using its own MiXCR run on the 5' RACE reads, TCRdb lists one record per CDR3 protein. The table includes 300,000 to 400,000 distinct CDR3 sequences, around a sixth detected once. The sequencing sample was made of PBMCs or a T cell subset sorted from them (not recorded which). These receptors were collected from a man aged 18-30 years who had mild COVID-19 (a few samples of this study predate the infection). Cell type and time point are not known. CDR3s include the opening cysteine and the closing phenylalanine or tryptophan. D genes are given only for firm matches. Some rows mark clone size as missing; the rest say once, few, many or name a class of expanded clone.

CASLTRTSNEQFF | TRBJ2-1 | few | TRBD2 | TRBV6-2/TRBV6-3
CASSQVPGGTDTQYF | TRBJ2-3 | . | . | TRBV3-1
CSASRGVDTEAFF | TRBJ1-1 | few | . | TRBV20-1
CASFRDFSPFF | TRBJ2-1 | few | . | TRBV2
CASGAGETTYNEQFF | TRBJ2-1 | . | TRBD2 | TRBV5-1
CASSQGYSTDTQYF | TRBJ2-3 | . | . | TRBV4-3
CSARDRGETQYF | TRBJ2-5 | few | . | TRBV20-1
CAIRGDSTDTQYF | TRBJ2-3 | . | TRBD2 | TRBV10-3
CASRAGATEAFF | TRBJ1-1 | . | . | TRBV6-1
CASTPSDSNQPQHF | TRBJ1-5 | few | . | TRBV6-6
CASSLGVRTGMPGELFF | TRBJ2-2 | few | TRBD1 | TRBV5-1